This T cell receptor beta chain was sequenced for a study of T cell responses to AZD1222 COVID-19 vaccine (dated by TCRdb to the early 2020s). As for the study more broadly: AZD1222 recipients given second doses at about 4 weeks or at about 12 weeks were pooled, since spike-specific TCR depth and breadth were not found to differ between the two schedules. A total of 230 to 250 trial participants underwent TCR sequencing, of whom 207 had received two doses of AZD1222 and 26 had received two doses of the MenACWY control vaccine. Trial participants were enrolled by age into subgroups of 18-55, 56-69 and 70-plus years, and roughly 150, 30 and 60 TCR-sequenced participants, respectively, were included in these subgroups.

The CDR3 regions of human TCRbeta chains were subjected to immunosequencing. As for the original processing: TCRs in the repertoires were matched against a reference library of SARS-CoV-2-specific TCRs that had been generated with the MIRA antigen-specificity platform. Breadth was defined as the fraction of unique TCRs that were SARS-CoV-2-associated. Depth was defined as the fraction of total T cells that were SARS-CoV-2-associated. Using the MIRA data, each spike-specific TCR was assigned both to the spike region to which the TCR was reactive and to a CD4 or CD8 class. Log10-transformed breadth and depth values were compared by one-way ANOVA with Sidak's multiple comparisons tests. The table was pulled from immuneACCESS by TCRdb, which kept in-frame rearrangements only. Such tables lose some clones; where checked, under half of the loss comes from unresolved V genes, and the rest has no known cause. V and J calls and clone size follow that table, whereas D and trimming were derived from the DNA. The sample includes roughly 150,000 clones, with more than 85% observed a single time. Of the sample, about 1.5% falls within the top ten clones.

With regard to this clone: What this receptor recognizes is not known. No base qualities exist here, and no much larger clone lies one base off it.

The study at large found these results: CD4 TCRs associated with the vaccine covered the entire spike protein, and the dominant responses were in regions 160-218 and 743-854. Nearly half of unique spike-specific TCRs reportedly recognized epitopes outside regions mutated in the B.1.351 and B.1.1.7 variants. A significant rise in spike-specific TCR breadth and depth was observed after two AZD1222 doses relative to day 0 and relative to MenACWY recipients. The 56-69-year group was small, and its depth increase did not reach significance, likely because of low power. Only six AZD1222 recipients were SARS-CoV-2 seropositive at baseline, limiting conclusions about previously exposed vaccinees. Because no samples from the day 14 peak response were available, repertoires could be characterized only after the peak T cell response. Participants were mostly white British and included more females than males, and it was suggested by the authors that clonal diversity may have been underestimated.

The CDR3 holds 15 amino acids from the cysteine to the phenylalanine. Left in the record is the CDR3 DNA by itself, 45 bases read in frame from the first base. For CDR1 and CDR2, the germline V gene lists SGHDT and YYEEEE. V is shortened by 0 bases, J by 3 bases, and the region joining them spans 10 bases. According to the study, the label for this sample's time point signals: baseline before first vaccination. Samples from vaccinated people were obtained from the UK trials COV001 and COV002, which included a single-blind randomized controlled phase 2/3 trial of AZD1222 (ChAdOx1 nCoV-19) in healthy adults. Trial participant PBMC samples were collected at day 0 and day 28 after the second dose for TCRbeta chain sequencing.

The source is an adult in good health. The sequences come from peripheral blood, collected on day 0 of AZD1222 vaccination. This chain is built from TRBV5-6 and TRBJ1-5; the D gene is not confidently resolved. The DNA sequence is as follows: TGTGCCAGCAGCTTGGCGTCAGGCCACAATCAGCCCCAGCATTTT. Its translation is CASSLASGHNQPQHF.